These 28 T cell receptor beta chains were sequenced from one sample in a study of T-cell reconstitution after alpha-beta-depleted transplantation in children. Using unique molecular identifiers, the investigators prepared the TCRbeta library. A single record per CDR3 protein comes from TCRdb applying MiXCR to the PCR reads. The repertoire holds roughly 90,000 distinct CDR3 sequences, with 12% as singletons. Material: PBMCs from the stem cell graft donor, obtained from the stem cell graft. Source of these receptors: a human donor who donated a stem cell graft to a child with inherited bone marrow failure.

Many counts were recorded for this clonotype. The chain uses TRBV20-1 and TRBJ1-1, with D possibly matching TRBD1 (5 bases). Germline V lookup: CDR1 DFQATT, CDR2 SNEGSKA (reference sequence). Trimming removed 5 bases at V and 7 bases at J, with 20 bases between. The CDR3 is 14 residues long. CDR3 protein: CSAQFRTGTGEAFF. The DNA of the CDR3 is TGCAGTGCTCAATTTCGTACAGGCACGGGTGAAGCTTTCTTT.

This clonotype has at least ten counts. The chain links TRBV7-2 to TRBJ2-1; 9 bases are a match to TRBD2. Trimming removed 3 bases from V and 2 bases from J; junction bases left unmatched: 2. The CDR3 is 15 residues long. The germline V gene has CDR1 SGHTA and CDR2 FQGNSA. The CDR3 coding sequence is TGTGCCAGCAGCTTGACTAGCGGACCCTACAATGAGCAGTTCTTC. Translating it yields CASSLTSGPYNEQFF. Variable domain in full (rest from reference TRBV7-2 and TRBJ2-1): GAGVSQSPSNKVTEKGKDVELRCDPISGHTALYWYRQSLGQGLEFLIYFQGNSAPDKSGLPSDRFSAERTGGSVSTLTIQRTQQEDSAVYLCASSLTSGPYNEQFFGPGTRLTVL.

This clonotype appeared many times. The CDR3 bases are TGTGCCAGCAGCCTTAGACTAGCGCCGATAAACACCGGGGAGCTGTTTTTT. Translated, it gives CASSLRLAPINTGELFF. The J gene is TRBJ2-2, the V gene TRBV12-3 or TRBV12-4; TRBD2 aligns across 8 bases. Trimming took 6 bases from V and 2 from J; bases not matched to a gene: 11. The CDR3 is made up of 17 amino acids.

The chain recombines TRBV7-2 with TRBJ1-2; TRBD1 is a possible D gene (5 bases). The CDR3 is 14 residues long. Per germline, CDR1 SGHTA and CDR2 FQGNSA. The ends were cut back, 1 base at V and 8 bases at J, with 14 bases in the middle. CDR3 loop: CASSLDGAWRGYTF. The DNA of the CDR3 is TGTGCCAGCAGCTTAGACGGGGCCTGGAGGGGCTACACCTTC.

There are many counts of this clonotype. The CDR3 DNA follows: TGCAGTGCTAGACAGCGAACCGGGGAGCTGTTTTTT. This sequence encodes CSARQRTGELFF. This sequence joins TRBV20-1 and TRBJ2-2; the D is unclear. The CDR3 runs to 12 residues. V lost 2 bases and J 5 bases, leaving 6 bases between the germline ends. The V gene's germline CDR1 is DFQATT and CDR2 SNEGSKA (reference sequence).

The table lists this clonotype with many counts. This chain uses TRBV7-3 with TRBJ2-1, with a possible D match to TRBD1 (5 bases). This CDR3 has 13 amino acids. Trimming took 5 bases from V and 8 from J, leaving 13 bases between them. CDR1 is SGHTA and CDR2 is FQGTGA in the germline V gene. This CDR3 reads CASSTWGLHEQFF. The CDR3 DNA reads TGTGCCAGCAGCACCTGGGGCCTGCATGAGCAGTTCTTC.

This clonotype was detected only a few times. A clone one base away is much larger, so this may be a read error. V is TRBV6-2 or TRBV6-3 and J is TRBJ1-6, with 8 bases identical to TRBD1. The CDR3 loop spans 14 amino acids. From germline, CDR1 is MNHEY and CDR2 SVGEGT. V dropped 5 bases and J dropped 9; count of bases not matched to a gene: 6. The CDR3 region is CASSTGQVVSPLHF. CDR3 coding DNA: TGTGCCAGCAGTACGGGACAGGTAGTTTCACCCCTCCACTTT.

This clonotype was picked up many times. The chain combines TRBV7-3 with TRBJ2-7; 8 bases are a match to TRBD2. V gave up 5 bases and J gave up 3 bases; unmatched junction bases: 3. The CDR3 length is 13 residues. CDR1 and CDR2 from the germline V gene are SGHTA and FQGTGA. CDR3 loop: CASSPGGVYEQYF. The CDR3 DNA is TGTGCCAGCAGCCCCGGGGGGGTCTACGAGCAGTACTTC. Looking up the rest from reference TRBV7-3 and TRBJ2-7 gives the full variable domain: GAGVSQTPSNKVTEKGKYVELRCDPISGHTALYWYRQSLGQGPEFLIYFQGTGAADDSGLPNDRFFAVRPEGSVSTLKIQRTERGDSAVYLCASSPGGVYEQYFGPGTRLTVT.

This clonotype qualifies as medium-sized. CDR3 DNA: TGTGCCAGCAGCTCCCGGGACAGGTATCCGGAGACCCAGTACTTC. This codes for CASSSRDRYPETQYF. This chain joins TRBV7-9 and TRBJ2-5; TRBD1 matches at 8 bases. The CDR3 loop spans 15 amino acids. The J segment lost 5 bases and the V segment lost 4 bases, leaving 9 bases of the junction unmatched. The germline CDR1 and CDR2 sequences are SEHNR and FQNEAQ (reference sequence).

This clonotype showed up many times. The CDR3 loop is CASSLVGEQFF. CDR3 bases: TGTGCCAGCAGCCTGGTAGGAGAGCAGTTCTTC. The chain is built from TRBV7-9 and TRBJ2-1, with D hard to call. V lost 5 bases and J lost 10, with 9 bases in between. CDR1 and CDR2 (germline): SEHNR, FQNEAQ (reference sequence). CDR3 length equals 11 residues.

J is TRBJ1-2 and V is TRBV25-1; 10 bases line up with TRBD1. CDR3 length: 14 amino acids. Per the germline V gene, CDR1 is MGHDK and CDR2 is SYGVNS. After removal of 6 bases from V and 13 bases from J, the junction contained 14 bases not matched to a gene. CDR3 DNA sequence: TGTGCCAGCAGCGAAACCGGGACAGGGGAGAGGAGCACCTTC. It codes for CASSETGTGERSTF.

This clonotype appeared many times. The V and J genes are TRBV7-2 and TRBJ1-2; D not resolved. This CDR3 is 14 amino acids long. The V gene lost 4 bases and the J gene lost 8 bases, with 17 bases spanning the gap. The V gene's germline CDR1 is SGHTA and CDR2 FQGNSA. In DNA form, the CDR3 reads TGTGCCAGCAGCTCCGCCCCCCGGCTCCGGGGCTACACCTTC. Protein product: CASSSAPRLRGYTF. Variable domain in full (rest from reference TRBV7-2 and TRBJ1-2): GAGVSQSPSNKVTEKGKDVELRCDPISGHTALYWYRQSLGQGLEFLIYFQGNSAPDKSGLPSDRFSAERTGGSVSTLTIQRTQQEDSAVYLCASSSAPRLRGYTFGSGTRLTVV.

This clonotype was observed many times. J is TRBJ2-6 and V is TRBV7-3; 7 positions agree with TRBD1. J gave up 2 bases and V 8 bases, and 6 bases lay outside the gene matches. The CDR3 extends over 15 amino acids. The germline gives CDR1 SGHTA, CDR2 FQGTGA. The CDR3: CASGIQGTGANVLTF. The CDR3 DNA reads TGTGCCAGCGGTATACAGGGGACTGGGGCCAACGTCCTGACTTTC.

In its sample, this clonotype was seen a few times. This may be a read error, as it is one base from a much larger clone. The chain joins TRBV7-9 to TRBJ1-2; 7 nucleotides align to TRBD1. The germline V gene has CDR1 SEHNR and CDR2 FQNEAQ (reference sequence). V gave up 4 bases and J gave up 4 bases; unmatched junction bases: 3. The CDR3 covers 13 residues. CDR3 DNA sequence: TGTGCCAGCAGCTACCGGGACAGCTATGGCTACACCTTC. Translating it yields CASSYRDSYGYTF.

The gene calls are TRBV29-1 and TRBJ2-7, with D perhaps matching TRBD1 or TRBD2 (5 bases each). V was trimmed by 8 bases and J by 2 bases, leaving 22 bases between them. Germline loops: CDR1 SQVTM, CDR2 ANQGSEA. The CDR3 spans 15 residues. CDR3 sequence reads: CSITDTEGSPYEQYF. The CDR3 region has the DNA TGCAGCATCACGGACACAGAGGGGTCCCCCTACGAGCAGTACTTC.

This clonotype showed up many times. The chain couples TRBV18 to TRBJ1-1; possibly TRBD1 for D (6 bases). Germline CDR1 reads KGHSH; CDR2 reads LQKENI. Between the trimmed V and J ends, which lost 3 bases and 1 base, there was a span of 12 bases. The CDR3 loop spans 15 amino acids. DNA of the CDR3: TGTGCCAGCTCACCCCCGGGGGGGGCGAACACTGAAGCTTTCTTT. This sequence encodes CASSPPGGANTEAFF.

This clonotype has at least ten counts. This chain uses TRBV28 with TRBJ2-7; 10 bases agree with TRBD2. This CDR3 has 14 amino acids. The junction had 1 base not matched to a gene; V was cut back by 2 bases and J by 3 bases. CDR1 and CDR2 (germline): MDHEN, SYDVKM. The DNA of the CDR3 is TGTGCCAGCAGTTTAGGACTAGCGGTCTACGAGCAGTACTTC. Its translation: CASSLGLAVYEQYF.

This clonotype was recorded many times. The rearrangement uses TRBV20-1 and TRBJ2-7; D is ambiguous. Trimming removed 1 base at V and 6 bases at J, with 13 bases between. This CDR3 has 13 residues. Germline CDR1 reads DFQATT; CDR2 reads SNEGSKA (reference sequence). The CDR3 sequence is CSARVYQEPEQYF. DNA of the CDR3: TGCAGTGCTAGAGTGTATCAGGAACCCGAGCAGTACTTC.

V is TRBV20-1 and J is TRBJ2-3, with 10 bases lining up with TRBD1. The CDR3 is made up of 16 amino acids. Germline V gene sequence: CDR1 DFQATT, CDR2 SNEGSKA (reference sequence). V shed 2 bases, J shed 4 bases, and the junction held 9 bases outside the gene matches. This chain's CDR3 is CSARTRDRGSADTQYF. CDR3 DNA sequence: TGCAGTGCTAGAACCCGGGACAGGGGTTCTGCAGATACGCAGTATTTT.

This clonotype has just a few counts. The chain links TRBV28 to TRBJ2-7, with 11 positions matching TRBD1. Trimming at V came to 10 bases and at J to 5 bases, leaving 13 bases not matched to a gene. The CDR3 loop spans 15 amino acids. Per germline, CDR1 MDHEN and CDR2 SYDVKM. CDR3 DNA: TGTGCCACCCTGGACAGGGGGCCCTCCGGGCACGAGCAGTACTTC. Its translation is CATLDRGPSGHEQYF.

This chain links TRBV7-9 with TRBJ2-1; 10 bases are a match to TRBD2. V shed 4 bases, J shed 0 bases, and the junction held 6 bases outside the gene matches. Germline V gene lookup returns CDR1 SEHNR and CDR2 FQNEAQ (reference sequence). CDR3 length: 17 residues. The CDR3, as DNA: TGTGCCAGCAGCTCAAACCCTAGCGGGAGCTCCTACAATGAGCAGTTCTTC. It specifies CASSSNPSGSSYNEQFF.

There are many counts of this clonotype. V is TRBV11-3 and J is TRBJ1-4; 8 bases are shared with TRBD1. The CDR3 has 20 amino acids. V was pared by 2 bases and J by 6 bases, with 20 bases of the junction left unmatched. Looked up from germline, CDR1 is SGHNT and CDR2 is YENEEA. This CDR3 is CASSLIVAAGGFGGHEKLFF. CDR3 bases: TGTGCCAGCAGCTTAATAGTTGCGGCAGGGGGCTTCGGTGGGCATGAAAAACTGTTTTTT.

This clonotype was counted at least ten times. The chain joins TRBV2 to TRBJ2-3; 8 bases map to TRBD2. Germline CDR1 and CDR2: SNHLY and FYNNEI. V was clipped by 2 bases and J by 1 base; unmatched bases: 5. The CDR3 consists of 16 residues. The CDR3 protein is CASSELAGGRTDTQYF. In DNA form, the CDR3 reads TGTGCCAGCAGTGAACTGGCGGGAGGCCGCACAGATACGCAGTATTTT. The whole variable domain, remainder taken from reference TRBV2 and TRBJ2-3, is EPEVTQTPSHQVTQMGQEVILRCVPISNHLYFYWYRQILGQKVEFLVSFYNNEISEKSEIFDDQFSVERPDGSNFTLKIRSTKLEDSAMYFCASSELAGGRTDTQYFGPGTRLTVL.

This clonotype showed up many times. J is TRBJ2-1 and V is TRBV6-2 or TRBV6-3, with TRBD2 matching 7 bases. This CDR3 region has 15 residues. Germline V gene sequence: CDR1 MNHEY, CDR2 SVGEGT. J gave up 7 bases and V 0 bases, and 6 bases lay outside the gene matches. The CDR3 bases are TGTGCCAGCAGTTACTCTGGACTAGTCAAGAATGAGCAGTTCTTC. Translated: CASSYSGLVKNEQFF.

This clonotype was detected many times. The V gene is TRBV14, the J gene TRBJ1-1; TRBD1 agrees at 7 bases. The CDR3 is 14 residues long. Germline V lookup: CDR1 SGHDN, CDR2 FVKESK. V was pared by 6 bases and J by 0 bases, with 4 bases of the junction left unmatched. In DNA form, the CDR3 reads TGTGCCAGCAGTCGACAGGGCTTGAACACTGAAGCTTTCTTT. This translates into CASSRQGLNTEAFF.

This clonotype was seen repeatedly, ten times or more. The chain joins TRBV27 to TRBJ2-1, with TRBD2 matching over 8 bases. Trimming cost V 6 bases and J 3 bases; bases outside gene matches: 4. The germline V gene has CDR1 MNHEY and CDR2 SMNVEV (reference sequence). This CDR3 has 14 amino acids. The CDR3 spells CASSQGTSYNEQFF. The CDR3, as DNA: TGTGCCAGCAGCCAAGGGACTAGCTACAATGAGCAGTTCTTC.

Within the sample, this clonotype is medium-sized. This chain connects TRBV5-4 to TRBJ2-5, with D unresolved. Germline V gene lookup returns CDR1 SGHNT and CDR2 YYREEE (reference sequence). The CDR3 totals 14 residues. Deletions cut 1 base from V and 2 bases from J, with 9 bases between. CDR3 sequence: CASSLRAEQETQYF. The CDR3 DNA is TGTGCCAGCAGCTTGAGGGCAGAGCAAGAGACCCAGTACTTC.

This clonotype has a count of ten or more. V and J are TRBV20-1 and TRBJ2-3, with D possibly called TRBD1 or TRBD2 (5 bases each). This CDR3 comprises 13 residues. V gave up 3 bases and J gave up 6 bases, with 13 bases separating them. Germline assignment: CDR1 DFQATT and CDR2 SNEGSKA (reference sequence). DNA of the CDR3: TGCAGTGCTAGGGGCCGGGACCTCGATACGCAGTATTTT. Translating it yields CSARGRDLDTQYF.